This T cell receptor (beta chain) was found in a study of blood T cells in healthy people across ages. Through a sample-barcoded 5' primer and a J-beta primer mix, a second PCR was run for roughly 6 to 11 cycles. TCRdb itself ran the 5' RACE reads through MiXCR, one entry per CDR3 protein. The sample records 800,000 to 900,000 distinct CDR3 sequences, about 59% being singletons. From germline, CDR1 is SGHKS and CDR2 YYEKEE (reference sequence). The V gene lost 5 bases and the J gene lost 1 base, with 7 bases spanning the gap. The CDR3 totals 12 residues. This clonotype was found a few times. The clonotype was recovered from a man aged 25 to 45 in good health. The sample comprised blood. The chain combines TRBV5-5 with TRBJ2-7; D remains ambiguous. Here the CDR3 DNA reads TGTGCCAGCAGGTCCCAGTCCTACGAGCAGTACTTC. Translation: CASRSQSYEQYF.